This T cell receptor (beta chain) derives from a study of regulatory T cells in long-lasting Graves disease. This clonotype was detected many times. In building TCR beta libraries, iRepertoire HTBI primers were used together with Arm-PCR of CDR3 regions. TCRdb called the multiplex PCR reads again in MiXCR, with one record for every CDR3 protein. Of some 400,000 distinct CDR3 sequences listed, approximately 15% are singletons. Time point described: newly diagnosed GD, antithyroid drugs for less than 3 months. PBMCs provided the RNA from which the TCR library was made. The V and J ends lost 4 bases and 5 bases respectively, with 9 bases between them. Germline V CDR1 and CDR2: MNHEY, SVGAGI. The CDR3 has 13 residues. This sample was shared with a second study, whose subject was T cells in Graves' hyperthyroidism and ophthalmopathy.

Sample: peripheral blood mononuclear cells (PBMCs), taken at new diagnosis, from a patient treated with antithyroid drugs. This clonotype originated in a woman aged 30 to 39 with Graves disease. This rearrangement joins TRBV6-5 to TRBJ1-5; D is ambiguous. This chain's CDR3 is CASSSFLYQPQHF. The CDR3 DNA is TGTGCCAGCAGTTCCTTTCTCTATCAGCCCCAGCATTTT.